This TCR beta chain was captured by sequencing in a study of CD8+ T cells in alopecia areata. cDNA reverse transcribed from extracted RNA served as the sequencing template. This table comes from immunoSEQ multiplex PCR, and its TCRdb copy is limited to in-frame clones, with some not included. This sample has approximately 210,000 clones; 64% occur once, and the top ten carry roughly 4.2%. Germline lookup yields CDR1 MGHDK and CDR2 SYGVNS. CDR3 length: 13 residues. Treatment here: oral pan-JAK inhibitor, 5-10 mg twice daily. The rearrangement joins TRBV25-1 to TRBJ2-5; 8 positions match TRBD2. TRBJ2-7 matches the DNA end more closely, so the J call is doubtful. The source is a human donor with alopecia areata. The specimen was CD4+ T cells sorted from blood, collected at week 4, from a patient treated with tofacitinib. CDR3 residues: CASSLAGRNEQYF. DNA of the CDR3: TGTGCCAGCAGTTTAGCGGGGAGGAACGAGCAGTACTTC.